This T cell receptor beta chain appears in the sequencing data of a study of T cells in Graves' hyperthyroidism and ophthalmopathy (dated by TCRdb to between 2019 and 2020). The study in broad terms: Peripheral blood was collected at initial diagnosis, before any treatment. A discovery cohort of about a hundred patients, roughly 43 with Graves' ophthalmopathy and over 55 with stable Graves' hyperthyroidism, was used to find distinguishing TCR V-J signatures. Prospective prediction of ophthalmopathy was tested in an independent validation cohort consisting of about 20 hyperthyroidism patients and around 16 patients who later progressed to ophthalmopathy. The 100 or so discovery patients were randomly divided into training and test sets at a 7:3 ratio. In addition, the study compared T-cell repertoires in thyroid tissue and in blood from five or six Graves' hyperthyroidism patients. Following sampling, methimazole starting at 30 mg daily was given to hyperthyroidism patients, and high-dose intravenous methylprednisolone was given to ophthalmopathy patients. TCR Vbeta CDR3 sequencing of roughly 140 peripheral blood samples (under 45 ophthalmopathy, 70 to 85 hyperthyroidism and around 17 progressor patients) is reported in the paper.

The germline V gene supplies CDR1 MDHEN and CDR2 SYDVKM. From its cysteine to its phenylalanine, the CDR3 spans 12 amino acids. Left in the record is the CDR3 DNA by itself, 36 bases read in frame from the first base. Trimming costs V 7 bases and J 5 bases, and their ends lie 9 bases apart. General conclusions and limits of the study: No statistical method was used to set the sample size in advance, and investigators knew the group allocation. A 13 V-J signature model separated ophthalmopathy from stable hyperthyroidism, with around 91% sensitivity and about 81% specificity in cross-validation and 80%/75% in testing. Most expanded thyroid clonotypes (frequency above 0.001) were also detected in blood, a finding suggesting that blood repertoires may reflect thyroid immune responses. In validation, the model predicted progression to ophthalmopathy a median of roughly 6.1 months before onset, with about 64% sensitivity and 72.22% specificity.

In the ophthalmopathy patients, disease was moderately to severely active, with a Clinical Activity Score of 3 or more, a NOSPECS grade of 4 or more, and a duration of less than 3 months. The study excluded patients with uncontrolled infections, other autoimmune diseases, pregnancy or lactation. Diagnoses were based on clinical symptoms, serum thyroxine and TRAb, thyroid ultrasound and orbital computed tomography. Ficoll-Paque density gradient centrifugation was used to isolate PBMCs from approximately 11 ml of fresh peripheral blood. Trizol reagent was used to extract total RNA, and RNA quality was then checked on an Agilent 2100 Bioanalyzer. Ten or more counts support this clonotype. The target of this receptor is not known. Base qualities are missing; no much larger clone stands one base away. The TCR beta CDR3 regions were amplified from RNA transcripts. The first round of RT-PCR for the TCR CDR3 was performed with the HTBI primer set and the Qiagen OneStep RT-PCR kit. Libraries were constructed in a second round of multiplex PCR, after which size selection and purification were performed. Sequencing of the libraries was done on an Illumina HiSeq2000 using paired-end 100 bp reads. Concerning the study's data processing: SOAPnuke was used to process the raw data, removing reads that contained adapters or uncalled bases, had a mean Phred below 15, or lacked an exact match to the constant primer or identifier. COPE v1.2.5 was used to merge high-quality paired reads, and clonotypes were defined as unique nucleotide sequences. MiTCR v1.1 was used to align clonotypes to the IMGT TRBV, TRBD and TRBJ reference segments. The analysis included only V-J combinations with a frequency above 0.0001, which together covered approximately 99% of the repertoires. The TCS score was defined as F50 (clonal expansion) divided by E x V (chaos), with BLOSUM62-based TCRdist calculated between CDR3 peptides within each V-J. Welch's t-statistics and random forest reduced roughly 540 V-J features to 13, which were used in a naive Bayes classifier (R e1071). The public reads were run again by TCRdb, first through fastp at Q25 and then through MiXCR, and only productive beta chains were kept. Identical CDR3 proteins give one entry, which carries the most common genes and DNA. In this record, the V and J calls reflect TCRdb's handling and not the investigators' own analysis. The sample contains 450,000 to 550,000 distinct CDR3 sequences, approximately 24% of them found a single time. The biggest ten clones account for 10% to 12% of the sample.

Sequences were obtained from blood. This sequence uses TRBV28 and TRBJ1-5, with TRBD1 perhaps the D gene, on 6 matching bases. This TCR was sampled from a woman in her twenties or thirties with Graves' ophthalmopathy. CDR3 sequence: CASIRGDQPQHF. The DNA reads as follows: TGTGCCAGCATCAGGGGCGATCAGCCCCAGCATTTT.